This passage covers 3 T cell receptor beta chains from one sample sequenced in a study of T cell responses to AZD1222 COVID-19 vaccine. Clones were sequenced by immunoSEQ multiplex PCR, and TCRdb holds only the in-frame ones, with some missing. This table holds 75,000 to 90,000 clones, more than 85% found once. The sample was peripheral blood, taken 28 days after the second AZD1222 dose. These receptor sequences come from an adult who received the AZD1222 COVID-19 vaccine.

The chain's CDR3 is CASSRKGRNEQYF. As DNA, the CDR3 is TGTGCCAGCAGCCGGAAGGGGAGGAACGAGCAGTACTTC. The rearrangement uses TRBV4-2 and TRBJ2-7; possibly TRBD2 for D (6 bases). V was shortened by 4 bases and J by 5 bases, with 12 bases between the two germline ends. Germline CDR1 LGHNA, CDR2 YNFKEQ. This CDR3 has 13 amino acids.

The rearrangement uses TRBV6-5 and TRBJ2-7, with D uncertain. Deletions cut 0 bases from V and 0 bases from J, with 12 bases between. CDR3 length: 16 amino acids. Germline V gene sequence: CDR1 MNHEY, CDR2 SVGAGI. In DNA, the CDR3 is TGTGCCAGCAGTTACTCCGTTGGCGTAACCTCCTACGAGCAGTACTTC. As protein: CASSYSVGVTSYEQYF.

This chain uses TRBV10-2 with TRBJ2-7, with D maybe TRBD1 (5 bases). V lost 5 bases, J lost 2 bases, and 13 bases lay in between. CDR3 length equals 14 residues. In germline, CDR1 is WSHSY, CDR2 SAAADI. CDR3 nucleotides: TGCGCCAGCAGTATCCAGGGCTTTACCTACGAGCAGTACTTC. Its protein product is CASSIQGFTYEQYF.